This T cell receptor (beta chain) was obtained from a study of shared clonotypes between healthy human individuals. The table came from immunoSEQ multiplex PCR; TCRdb's copy has only in-frame clones and leaves some out. The sample gives roughly 570,000 clones, 98% of which show up once; roughly 0.29% is in the top ten. The V gene's germline CDR1 is MNHEY and CDR2 SMNVEV (reference sequence). The CDR3 is 14 amino acids. After removal of 8 bases from V and 0 bases from J, the junction contained 6 bases not matched to a gene. The naive CD8 subset, CD45RO-negative cells positively selected for CCR7, excluded terminally differentiated effector memory CD45RA+ cells.

V is TRBV27 and J is TRBJ2-7; 8 bases map to TRBD2. The specimen was naive CD8+ T cells sorted from blood. This TCR was recovered from a man aged 25-45 years in good health. This CDR3 reads CASGDSGASYEQYF. The CDR3 bases are TGTGCCAGCGGGGATAGCGGGGCCTCCTACGAGCAGTACTTC.